This T cell receptor beta chain is from a study of shared clonotypes between healthy human individuals. TCRdb's copy holds only in-frame clones and misses some; the assay was immunoSEQ multiplex PCR. The table shows over a million clones, with around 82% occurring only once. In germline, CDR1 is SGHNT, CDR2 YYREEE (reference sequence). V lost 4 bases, J lost 0 bases, and 10 bases stayed unmatched. This CDR3 has 17 residues. The chain employs TRBV5-4 and TRBJ2-3; 8 nucleotides match TRBD2. The origin of this receptor is a man aged 18-30 years in good health. Some clones in this sample may be carry-over from other donors' samples. Sample: memory CD4+ T cells from PBMCs. Subset: CD45RA-negative fraction. The CDR3 loop is CASSPNSGDPSTDTQYF. In DNA, the CDR3 is TGTGCCAGCAGCCCTAATAGCGGGGACCCTAGCACAGATACGCAGTATTTT.